A selection of T cell receptor beta chains follows, all from one sample in a study of early T cells in non-severe SARS-CoV-2 infection. TCRdb reanalysed the 5' RACE reads using MiXCR and keeps one entry per CDR3 protein. Found here are about 69,000 distinct CDR3 sequences, approximately 15% of them singletons; the top ten hold 11% to 15%. What was sequenced was whole blood. The receptor source for this set is an adult who was a healthcare worker with PCR-confirmed SARS-CoV-2 infection or an uninfected control (not recorded which). The CDR3 runs from the conserved cysteine through the conserved F or W. D genes are given only for firm matches. The size entry is marked missing in some rows and otherwise reads once, few, many or a size class.

CDR3	DNA	D	J	size	V
CASSSLANTGELFF	TGCGCCAGCAGTTCACTAGCGAACACCGGGGAGCTGTTTTTT	NA	TRBJ2-2	few	TRBV4-3
CASSPLAGVSEQFF	TGTGCCAGTAGTCCCCTAGCGGGGGTAAGTGAGCAGTTCTTC	TRBD2	TRBJ2-1	few	TRBV19
CASRWAGGTDTQYF	TGTGCCAGCAGGTGGGCGGGGGGCACAGATACGCAGTATTTT	TRBD2	TRBJ2-3	many	TRBV12-3/TRBV12-4
CSVAKEEQFF	TGCAGCGTAGCAAAGGAGGAGCAGTTCTTC	NA	TRBJ2-1	few	TRBV29-1
CASSPNPTSYNEQFF	TGTGCCAGCAGCCCGAACCCCACGTCCTACAATGAGCAGTTCTTC	NA	TRBJ2-1	NA	TRBV9
CASSKQGETEAFF	TGTGCCAGCAGCAAACAGGGAGAGACTGAAGCTTTCTTT	NA	TRBJ1-1	medium-sized	TRBV11-2
CASSLGEHRGRSTEAFF	TGTGCCAGTAGTCTCGGTGAGCACAGGGGAAGATCCACTGAAGCTTTCTTT	TRBD1	TRBJ1-1	NA	TRBV19
CASTMGGTDTFTF	TGTGCCAGCACGATGGGGGGGACAGATACTTTCACCTTC	TRBD1	TRBJ1-2	NA	TRBV12-3/TRBV12-4
CASSRWTLEVNTEAFF	TGTGCCAGCAGCCGTTGGACCCTCGAGGTTAACACTGAAGCTTTCTTT	NA	TRBJ1-1	NA	TRBV7-8
CSVGTEAFF	TGCAGCGTCGGGACTGAAGCTTTCTTT	NA	TRBJ1-1	many	TRBV29-1
CASSYEGSGVNTGELFF	TGTGCCAGCAGCTACGAAGGTAGCGGGGTAAACACCGGGGAGCTGTTTTTT	TRBD2	TRBJ2-2	NA	TRBV4-2
CASSGRTRVNEQFF	TGCGCCAGCAGTGGAAGGACTAGGGTGAATGAGCAGTTCTTC	TRBD2	TRBJ2-1	few	TRBV10-1
CASSANPGAPGELFF	TGTGCCAGCAGTGCGAACCCTGGGGCCCCCGGGGAGCTGTTTTTT	NA	TRBJ2-2	NA	TRBV2
CASSLYYRGTDTQYF	TGTGCCAGCAGTTTATACTACAGGGGCACAGATACGCAGTATTTT	NA	TRBJ2-3	NA	TRBV27
CASSVGSRGAGTDTQYF	TGTGCCAGCAGCGTAGGCTCGCGGGGGGCCGGGACAGATACGCAGTATTTT	TRBD2	TRBJ2-3	few	TRBV9
CASSVSSRVGQNEQFF	TGTGCCAGCAGCGTATCGTCCAGGGTCGGCCAAAATGAGCAGTTCTTC	NA	TRBJ2-1	NA	TRBV9
CASSENLAGSYNEQFF	TGTGCCAGCAGTGAAAATCTAGCAGGGTCCTACAATGAGCAGTTCTTC	NA	TRBJ2-1	many	TRBV6-1
CASRTSGQGGLGNTGELFF	TGTGCCTCCCGGACTTCGGGACAGGGGGGACTTGGGAACACCGGGGAGCTGTTTTTT	TRBD1	TRBJ2-2	many	TRBV6-6
CSASDPGSGGSSYNEQFF	TGCAGTGCTAGTGATCCGGGTAGCGGGGGTTCTTCCTACAATGAGCAGTTCTTC	TRBD2	TRBJ2-1	many	TRBV20-1
CSVHSSGTGYNEQFF	TGCAGCGTTCATTCTTCCGGGACAGGGTACAATGAGCAGTTCTTC	TRBD1	TRBJ2-1	few	TRBV29-1
CSARDQGNYNSPLHF	TGCAGTGCTAGAGATCAAGGGAACTATAATTCACCCCTCCACTTT	NA	TRBJ1-6	few	TRBV20-1
CASSQDHFGTGAGNTIYF	TGCGCCAGCAGCCAAGACCACTTCGGGACAGGGGCCGGAAACACCATATATTTT	TRBD1	TRBJ1-3	NA	TRBV4-3
CASRPEKPYEQYF	TGTGCCAGCAGACCAGAAAAACCCTACGAGCAGTACTTC	NA	TRBJ2-7	NA	TRBV6-5
CASSSGQGGNEQFF	TGTGCCAGCAGTTCCGGGCAGGGCGGGAATGAGCAGTTCTTC	NA	TRBJ2-1	NA	TRBV12-3/TRBV12-4
CASSLRAGAYNSPLHF	TGTGCCAGCAGCTTAAGGGCAGGGGCCTATAATTCACCCCTCCACTTT	NA	TRBJ1-6	few	TRBV7-3
CASSNHGDSNQPQHF	TGTGCCAGCAGTAACCACGGGGATAGCAATCAGCCCCAGCATTTT	NA	TRBJ1-5	few	TRBV6-5
CASSSYQGNEQYF	TGCGCCAGCAGCTCGTATCAGGGCAACGAGCAGTACTTC	NA	TRBJ2-7	NA	TRBV5-1
CASSLDGVGGTDTQYF	TGTGCCAGCAGCCTCGACGGGGTGGGAGGCACAGATACGCAGTATTTT	NA	TRBJ2-3	NA	TRBV11-2
CASSATASLNTQYF	TGTGCCAGCAGTGCTACAGCGTCTTTAAATACGCAGTATTTT	NA	TRBJ2-3	NA	TRBV6-1
CASGDRAGNTIYF	TGTGCCAGCGGGGACAGGGCTGGAAACACCATATATTTT	TRBD1	TRBJ1-3	few	TRBV6-6
CASSSQRGLPDTQYF	TGTGCCAGCAGCTCCCAGCGGGGTCTCCCAGATACGCAGTATTTT	TRBD2	TRBJ2-3	few	TRBV11-2
CASTVTGTSGAEQFF	TGTGCCAGCACCGTAACCGGGACTAGCGGGGCCGAGCAGTTCTTC	TRBD2	TRBJ2-1	many	TRBV11-2
CASSQEPSTDTQYF	TGTGCCAGCAGCCAAGAGCCTAGCACAGATACGCAGTATTTT	NA	TRBJ2-3	NA	TRBV3-1
CSARDGHGGGLDTQYF	TGCAGTGCTAGAGATGGGCACGGCGGGGGCCTAGATACGCAGTATTTT	NA	TRBJ2-3	few	TRBV20-1
CASSQEGAWGEQYF	TGCGCCAGCAGCCAAGAGGGGGCCTGGGGTGAGCAGTACTTC	NA	TRBJ2-7	NA	TRBV4-1
CASSPAGARDYGYTF	TGTGCCAGCTCACCCGCGGGGGCTAGGGACTATGGCTACACCTTC	NA	TRBJ1-2	NA	TRBV18
CSTGTGGSVRELFF	TGCAGCACAGGGACAGGGGGCTCGGTCAGGGAGCTGTTTTTT	TRBD1	TRBJ2-2	NA	TRBV29-1
CASSRGQRDGYTF	TGTGCCAGCAGTCGCGGACAAAGGGATGGCTACACCTTC	NA	TRBJ1-2	NA	TRBV6-5
CASIPRGGDSPLHF	TGTGCCAGCATACCCCGGGGTGGAGATTCACCCCTCCACTTT	NA	TRBJ1-6	NA	TRBV6-1
CASSIGATEAFF	TGTGCCAGTAGTATCGGGGCTACTGAAGCTTTCTTT	NA	TRBJ1-1	NA	TRBV19
CASSLSSGREQFF	TGTGCCAGCAGCTTAAGCTCAGGGAGGGAGCAGTTCTTC	NA	TRBJ2-1	few	TRBV7-3
CASSRRPSGGTNTGELFF	TGTGCCAGCAGTCGTAGGCCCTCAGGGGGGACGAACACCGGGGAGCTGTTTTTT	NA	TRBJ2-2	few	TRBV27
CASSLVTGRATEAFF	TGTGCCAGCAGCTTAGTTACGGGCAGGGCCACTGAAGCTTTCTTT	NA	TRBJ1-1	many	TRBV11-2
CASRGEGNQPQHF	TGTGCCAGCAGAGGGGAGGGCAATCAGCCCCAGCATTTT	NA	TRBJ1-5	few	TRBV2
CASSHRGSGELFF	TGTGCCAGCAGCCACAGGGGTTCCGGGGAGCTGTTTTTT	TRBD1	TRBJ2-2	NA	TRBV6-2/TRBV6-3
CASRELQGIDTEAFF	TGTGCCAGCAGAGAACTACAGGGGATTGACACTGAAGCTTTCTTT	TRBD1	TRBJ1-1	once	TRBV27
CASSLVAEGEQFF	TGTGCCAGCAGCTTAGTAGCCGAGGGTGAGCAGTTCTTC	NA	TRBJ2-1	many	TRBV7-3
CASSQEGRRTNSPLHF	TGTGCCAGCAGCCAAGAAGGAAGGCGGACAAATTCACCCCTCCACTTT	NA	TRBJ1-6	many	TRBV3-1
CASSGTGSLEKLFF	TGTGCCAGCAGCGGGACCGGGTCTCTAGAAAAACTGTTTTTT	NA	TRBJ1-4	NA	TRBV9
CASSGRALQETQYF	TGTGCCAGCAGCGGGAGGGCGCTCCAAGAGACCCAGTACTTC	TRBD2	TRBJ2-5	NA	TRBV19
CASSFDRASSYNEQFF	TGCGCCAGCAGCTTTGACAGGGCTAGCTCCTACAATGAGCAGTTCTTC	TRBD1	TRBJ2-1	many	TRBV5-1
CASSQETRSGNTIYF	TGCGCCAGCAGCCAAGAAACTCGGTCTGGAAACACCATATATTTT	NA	TRBJ1-3	NA	TRBV4-3
CASSRGQGYTAGNTIYF	TGTGCCAGCAGTCGGGGACAGGGATATACCGCTGGAAACACCATATATTTT	TRBD1	TRBJ1-3	few	TRBV27
CASRKGQFTEAFF	TGTGCCAGCAGAAAGGGACAGTTCACTGAAGCTTTCTTT	TRBD1	TRBJ1-1	few	TRBV25-1
CASNDAQPSTDTQYF	TGTGCCAGCAACGACGCACAGCCCAGCACAGATACGCAGTATTTT	NA	TRBJ2-3	NA	TRBV6-2/TRBV6-3
CASSPKTGLLQETQYF	TGTGCCAGCAGCCCGAAAACTGGACTGTTACAAGAGACCCAGTACTTC	NA	TRBJ2-5	few	TRBV7-9
CASSEARGSQETQYF	TGTGCCAGCAGTGAAGCCCGGGGGTCCCAAGAGACCCAGTACTTC	NA	TRBJ2-5	many	TRBV2
CASSQDTERGVYNEQFF	TGTGCCAGCAGCCAAGATACGGAACGGGGGGTTTACAATGAGCAGTTCTTC	TRBD2	TRBJ2-1	many	TRBV4-2
CASSPPGPFYEQYF	TGTGCCAGCAGTCCCCCCGGACCGTTCTACGAGCAGTACTTC	NA	TRBJ2-7	many	TRBV27